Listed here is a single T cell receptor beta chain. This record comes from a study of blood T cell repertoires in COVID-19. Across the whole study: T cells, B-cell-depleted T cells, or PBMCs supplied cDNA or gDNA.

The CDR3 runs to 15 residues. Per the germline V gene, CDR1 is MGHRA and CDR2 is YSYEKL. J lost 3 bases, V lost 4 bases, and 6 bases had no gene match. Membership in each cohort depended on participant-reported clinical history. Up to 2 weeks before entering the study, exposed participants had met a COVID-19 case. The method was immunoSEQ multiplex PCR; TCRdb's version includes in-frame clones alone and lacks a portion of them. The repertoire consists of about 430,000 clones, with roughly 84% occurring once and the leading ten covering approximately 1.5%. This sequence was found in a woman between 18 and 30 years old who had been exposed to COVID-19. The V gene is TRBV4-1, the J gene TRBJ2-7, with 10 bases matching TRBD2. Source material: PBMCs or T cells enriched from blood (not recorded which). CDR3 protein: CASSPRLAGSYEQYF. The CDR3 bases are TGCGCCAGCAGCCCCAGACTAGCGGGCAGCTACGAGCAGTACTTC.